These T cell receptor beta chains were read from a single sample in a study of CD8+ T cells in alopecia areata. Sequenced by immunoSEQ multiplex PCR; TCRdb stores in-frame clones only, minus some. The sample consists of about 180,000 clones, 53% of them appearing once. Here the sequenced sample was CD8+ T cells sorted from blood, taken at week 24, from a patient treated with tofacitinib. These receptors were taken from a human donor with alopecia areata. Each CDR3 is given with its conserved first and last residue. Each record gives: V gene, J gene, CDR3 protein.

TRBV6-6	TRBJ1-6	CASSYSGRDNSPLHF
TRBV25-1	TRBJ2-1	CASSEYSGGNRNEQFF
TRBV6-6	TRBJ2-2	CASGSGELFF
TRBV7-6	TRBJ2-1	CASSLASHGRGGYNEQFF
TRBV15	TRBJ2-4	CATSRENIQYF
TRBV29-1	TRBJ1-1	CSVPGGYTEAFF
TRBV4-1	TRBJ1-1	CASSQDALAGTEAFF
TRBV29-1	TRBJ2-5	CSVEEILGAEKTQYF
TRBV9	TRBJ2-1	CASSVYGGATGEEQFF
TRBV7-8	TRBJ2-6	CASSLWSSGANVLTF
TRBV7-7	TRBJ2-6	CASSPGGANVLTF
TRBV29-1	TRBJ2-2	CSVMSGRELFF
TRBV11-2	TRBJ2-7	CASSLDIRVQEQYF
TRBV4-3	TRBJ1-1	CASSQDSMNTEAFF
TRBV7-6	TRBJ2-2	CASSHNSGGAVDTGELFF
TRBV5-1	TRBJ1-2	CASSNPGQESYGYTF
TRBV13	TRBJ2-3	CASSFRGGTDTQYF
TRBV7-2	TRBJ1-1	CASSSRGGGRTEAFF
TRBV29-1	TRBJ2-1	CSVLPQRRSSYNEQFF
TRBV10-3	TRBJ1-2	CAISESVTLYGYTF
TRBV4-3	TRBJ2-7	CASSQDIGTYEQYF
TRBV7-8	TRBJ1-1	CASSLALPDVGTEAFF
TRBV7-6	TRBJ1-1	CASSSGAGTEAFF
TRBV4-3	TRBJ1-3	CASSQDVAHSGNTIYF
TRBV13	TRBJ1-1	CASSSTVNTEAFF
TRBV11-2	TRBJ2-2	CASSLRQKVPGELFF